The sequence of this T cell receptor (beta chain) was determined in a study of shared clonotypes between healthy human individuals. V dropped 6 bases and J dropped 4 bases, with 13 bases sitting between them. Germline V gene sequence: CDR1 MNHEY, CDR2 SVGAGI. This CDR3 has 14 amino acids. Using immunoSEQ multiplex PCR, the repertoire was profiled, and TCRdb retains in-frame clones only, with some absent. The table lists about 2,500,000 clones, around nine tenths of them singletons. Source material: naive CD4+ T cells sorted from blood. The subset denotes: CD45RA+ positively selected. The sequence derives from a man younger than 35 in good health. J is TRBJ1-3 and V is TRBV6-5, with D uncertain. The DNA for the CDR3 is TGTGCCAGCAGACCGACACAGTTGGGAAACACCATATATTTT. Protein product: CASRPTQLGNTIYF.